The next 9 T cell receptor beta chains were all read from a single sample in a study of shared clonotypes between healthy human individuals. Some clones are missing from TCRdb's copy, which holds only in-frame ones; the method was immunoSEQ multiplex PCR. The data contain 70,000 to 95,000 clones, 50% to 70% of them singletons. The sequenced sample was memory CD8+ T cells sorted from blood. The subset: CD45RO+ cells pooled with CCR7-negative TemRA cells. Every receptor here comes from a man aged 30 to 39 in good health.

This clone appeared once. The J gene is TRBJ2-1, the V gene TRBV6-4; D possibly corresponds to TRBD1 (6 bases). Germline CDR1 reads MRHNA; CDR2 reads SNTAGT. The CDR3 runs 15 residues. Trimming cost V 2 bases and J 0 bases, with 8 bases left between them. CDR3 sequence (DNA): TGTGCCAGCAGTGACGGGACAACCTCCTACAATGAGCAGTTCTTC. Amino acid sequence: CASSDGTTSYNEQFF.

This clone has a single count. The V and J genes are TRBV5-6 and TRBJ2-7; D is ambiguous. Trimming removed 1 base at V and 1 base at J, with 12 bases between. This CDR3 has 15 residues. Germline assignment: CDR1 SGHDT and CDR2 YYEEEE. In DNA form, the CDR3 reads TGTGCCAGCAGCTTGCGTAGATCCCCGTCCTACGAGCAGTACTTC. This codes for CASSLRRSPSYEQYF. Complete variable domain (other parts from reference TRBV5-6 and TRBJ2-7): DAGVTQSPTHLIKTRGQQVTLRCSPKSGHDTVSWYQQALGQGPQFIFQYYEEEERQRGNFPDRFSGHQFPNYSSELNVNALLLGDSALYLCASSLRRSPSYEQYFGPGTRLTVT.

The chain employs TRBV29-1 and TRBJ2-7, with 7 bases lining up with TRBD2. Germline loops: CDR1 SQVTM, CDR2 ANQGSEA. The CDR3 consists of 13 residues. V lost 1 base to trimming and J lost 4 bases; unmatched junction nucleotides: 4. In nucleotides, the CDR3 is TGCAGCGTTGAAGGGCAGGGAGGGTACGAGCAGTACTTC. It is translated as CSVEGQGGYEQYF.

The DNA of the CDR3 is TGCGCCAGCAGCCTGACTTTAGCGGGAGAGGGATACAATGAGCAGTTCTTC. Translated, it gives CASSLTLAGEGYNEQFF. The chain has TRBV5-1 and TRBJ2-1; 9 positions match TRBD2. Per germline, CDR1 SGHRS and CDR2 YFSETQ. CDR3 length: 17 residues. V trimming: 4 bases; J trimming: 4 bases; junction bases outside the gene matches: 12.

This clone has a count of ten or more. The genes are TRBV10-2 and TRBJ1-1; D is uncertain. This CDR3 is built from 9 residues. Per germline, CDR1 WSHSY and CDR2 SAAADI. Trimming stripped 11 bases from V and 12 bases from J, with 13 bases between. As DNA, the CDR3 is TGCGCCCCGAGAGCACGAACTTTCTTT. Translating it yields CAPRARTFF.

J is TRBJ1-1 and V is TRBV4-2, with D unclear. The CDR3 is 14 amino acids. CDR1 LGHNA and CDR2 YNFKEQ come from the germline V gene. Trimming stripped 4 bases from V and 5 bases from J, with 14 bases between. CDR3: CASSPVRAGTEAFF. CDR3 DNA sequence: TGTGCCAGCAGCCCCGTAAGGGCTGGTACTGAAGCTTTCTTT.

The table lists this clone with many counts. The chain carries TRBV6-1 and TRBJ2-5; 10 bases align to TRBD2. Germline CDR1 and CDR2: MNHNS and SASEGT. The CDR3 totals 15 residues. V lost 7 bases and J lost 7; bases outside the gene matches: 12. This CDR3 reads CASKKVAGGIGTQYF. In DNA, the CDR3 is TGTGCCAGCAAGAAGGTAGCGGGAGGTATCGGGACCCAGTACTTC.

The CDR3 DNA reads as TGTGCCAGCAGAAGCGGGCTACCCTACAATGAGCAGTTCTTC. Translating gives CASRSGLPYNEQFF. The chain has TRBV27 and TRBJ2-1, with a possible D match to TRBD2 (6 bases). The germline V gene encodes CDR1 MNHEY and CDR2 SMNVEV (reference sequence). Trimming pared 6 bases from V and 2 bases from J, leaving 11 bases between. The CDR3 has 14 residues.

The J gene is TRBJ2-1, the V gene TRBV15, with D maybe TRBD2 (5 bases). Germline-derived CDR1 and CDR2 are LNHNV and YYDKDF (reference sequence). V lost 3 bases and J lost 6, with 9 bases in between. This CDR3 is built from 13 residues. In DNA, the CDR3 is TGTGCCACCAGCAGGACACTAGGCAATGAGCAGTTCTTC. Amino acids: CATSRTLGNEQFF. The full variable domain, its missing parts supplied by reference TRBV15 and TRBJ2-1, is DAMVIQNPRYQVTQFGKPVTLSCSQTLNHNVMYWYQQKSSQAPKLLFHYYDKDFNNEADTPDNFQSRRPNTSFCFLDIRSPGLGDTAMYLCATSRTLGNEQFFGPGTRLTVL.